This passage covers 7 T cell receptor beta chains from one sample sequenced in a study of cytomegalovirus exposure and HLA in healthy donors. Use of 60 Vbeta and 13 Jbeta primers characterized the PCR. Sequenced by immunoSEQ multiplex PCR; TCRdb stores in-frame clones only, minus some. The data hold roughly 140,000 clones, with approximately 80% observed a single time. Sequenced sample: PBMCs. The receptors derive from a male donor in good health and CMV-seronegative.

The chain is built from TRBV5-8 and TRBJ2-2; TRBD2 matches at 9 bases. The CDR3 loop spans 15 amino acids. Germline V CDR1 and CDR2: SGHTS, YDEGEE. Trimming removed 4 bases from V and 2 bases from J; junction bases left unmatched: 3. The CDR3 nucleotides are TGTGCCAGCAGCCCCGGGACTAGCAACACCGGGGAGCTGTTTTTT. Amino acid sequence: CASSPGTSNTGELFF.

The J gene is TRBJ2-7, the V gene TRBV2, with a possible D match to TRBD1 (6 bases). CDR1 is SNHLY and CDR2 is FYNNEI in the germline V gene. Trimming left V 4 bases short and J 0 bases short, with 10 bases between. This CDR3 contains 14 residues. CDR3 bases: TGTGCCAGCAGTGTGAGACAGGCCTCCTACGAGCAGTACTTC. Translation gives CASSVRQASYEQYF.

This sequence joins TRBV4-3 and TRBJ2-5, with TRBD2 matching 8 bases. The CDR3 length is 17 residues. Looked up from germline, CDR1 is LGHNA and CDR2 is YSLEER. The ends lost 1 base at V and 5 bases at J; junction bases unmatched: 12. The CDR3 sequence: CASSQALIGGASETQYF. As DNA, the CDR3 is TGCGCCAGCAGCCAAGCTCTAATCGGGGGGGCCAGTGAGACCCAGTACTTC.

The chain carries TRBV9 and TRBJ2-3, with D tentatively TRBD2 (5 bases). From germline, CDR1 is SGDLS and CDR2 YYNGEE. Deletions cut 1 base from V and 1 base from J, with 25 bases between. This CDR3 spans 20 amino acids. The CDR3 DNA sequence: TGTGCCAGCAGCGTATCTCTCACGGGATTGTTCTTTGGGCGCACAGATACGCAGTATTTT. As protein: CASSVSLTGLFFGRTDTQYF.

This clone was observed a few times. The CDR3 bases are TGTGCCAGCAGTGATCTATACGAGACCCAGTACTTC. It codes for CASSDLYETQYF. The chain links TRBV6-1 to TRBJ2-5; the D is unclear. V dropped 3 bases and J dropped 5 bases, with 7 bases sitting between them. CDR3 length equals 12 residues. Germline V gene lookup returns CDR1 MNHNS and CDR2 SASEGT.

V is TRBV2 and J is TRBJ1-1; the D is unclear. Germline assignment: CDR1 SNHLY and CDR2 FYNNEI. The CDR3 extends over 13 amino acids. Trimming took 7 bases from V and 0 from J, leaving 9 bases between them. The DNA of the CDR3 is TGTGCCAGCATCTGGCAGGTGAACACTGAAGCTTTCTTT. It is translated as CASIWQVNTEAFF. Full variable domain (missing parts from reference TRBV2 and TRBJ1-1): EPEVTQTPSHQVTQMGQEVILRCVPISNHLYFYWYRQILGQKVEFLVSFYNNEISEKSEIFDDQFSVERPDGSNFTLKIRSTKLEDSAMYFCASIWQVNTEAFFGQGTRLTVV.

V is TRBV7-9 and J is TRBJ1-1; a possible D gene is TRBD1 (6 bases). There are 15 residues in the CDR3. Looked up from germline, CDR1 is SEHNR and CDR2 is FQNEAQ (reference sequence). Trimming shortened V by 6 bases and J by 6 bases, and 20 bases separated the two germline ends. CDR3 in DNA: TGTGCCAGCAGTTGGGGGGAGGGGGGTAAGCCTGAAGCTTTCTTT. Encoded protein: CASSWGEGGKPEAFF.